The text below deals with one T cell receptor beta chain. The antigen remains undetermined. TCRdb recomputed calls from the 5' RACE reads with MiXCR, one row per CDR3 protein. This sample has tens of thousands of distinct CDR3 sequences, with under 15% found just once. The CDR3 loop spans 14 amino acids. Germline V gene lookup returns CDR1 DFQATT and CDR2 SNEGSKA (reference sequence). Between the trimmed V and J ends, which lost 4 bases and 4 bases, there was a span of 16 bases. The data stem from a study of early T cells in non-severe SARS-CoV-2 infection. The study's findings and limits: Matching results from VDJdb favored anti-spike CD8 responses, leaving private and CD4 specificities undetected.

The receptor was isolated from an adult who was a healthcare worker with PCR-confirmed SARS-CoV-2 infection or an uninfected control (not recorded which). The sample was whole blood. This sequence joins TRBV20-1 and TRBJ1-1, with D possibly matching TRBD1 (5 bases). For the CDR3, the DNA is TGCAGTGCTAAGATCCAGAGCAGGGCCACTGAAGCTTTCTTT. Translating it yields CSAKIQSRATEAFF.